This is a list of T cell receptor beta chains from one sample in a study of blood T cell repertoires in COVID-19. The data were produced by immunoSEQ multiplex PCR, yet TCRdb's version contains in-frame clones alone and is incomplete. The sample holds nearly 300,000 clones, about 81% seen once. Sequenced sample: peripheral blood. The receptors derive from a human donor with COVID-19, enrolled during active disease. The donor label of this sample is uncertain. Both conserved end residues are trimmed from each CDR3.

j_call: TRBJ1-2
v_call: TRBV3-1/TRBV3-2
cdr3_aa: ASSQDWDRGYGYT

j_call: TRBJ2-3
v_call: TRBV9
cdr3_aa: ASSFAGLAGSTDTQY

j_call: TRBJ1-3
v_call: TRBV27
cdr3_aa: ASSLRAGNFVSGNTIY

j_call: TRBJ2-7
v_call: TRBV2
cdr3_aa: ASSENRMYEQY

j_call: TRBJ2-7
v_call: TRBV6-5
cdr3_aa: ASQLAGGAHEQY

j_call: TRBJ2-2
v_call: TRBV12-3/TRBV12-4
cdr3_aa: ASTLTVTGELF

j_call: TRBJ2-1
v_call: TRBV7-3
cdr3_aa: ASSSSLAGAQF

j_call: TRBJ2-4
v_call: TRBV2
cdr3_aa: ASSEREAKNIQY

j_call: TRBJ1-1
v_call: TRBV7-8
cdr3_aa: ASSLNRVGTEAF

j_call: TRBJ1-1
v_call: TRBV2
cdr3_aa: ASSEFSGGAF

j_call: TRBJ1-3
v_call: TRBV6-1
cdr3_aa: ASSVGGIASGNTIY

j_call: TRBJ2-1
v_call: TRBV6-6
cdr3_aa: ASTAYGEQF

j_call: TRBJ2-7
v_call: TRBV7-9
cdr3_aa: ASLRGGNSYEQY

j_call: TRBJ1-5
v_call: TRBV7-2
cdr3_aa: ASSTTSGSNQPQH

j_call: TRBJ2-5
v_call: TRBV12-5
cdr3_aa: ASGFLLAGIINETQY

j_call: TRBJ1-2
v_call: TRBV7-9
cdr3_aa: ASSLDPPGQGTGT

j_call: TRBJ2-7
v_call: TRBV7-6
cdr3_aa: ASSLVFSGNHEQY

j_call: TRBJ1-2
v_call: TRBV5-6
cdr3_aa: ASSLTWGQGYT

j_call: TRBJ2-3
v_call: TRBV2
cdr3_aa: ASEGRGRPDTQY

j_call: TRBJ1-1
v_call: TRBV7-9
cdr3_aa: ASSYRDYGTEAF

j_call: TRBJ1-1
v_call: TRBV18
cdr3_aa: ASSPWGGGNTEAF

j_call: TRBJ2-7
v_call: TRBV7-8
cdr3_aa: ASSLVDVYEQY

j_call: TRBJ1-1
v_call: TRBV18
cdr3_aa: ASSRGNTEAF

j_call: TRBJ2-7
v_call: TRBV28
cdr3_aa: ASSLSGTGYEQY

j_call: TRBJ2-7
v_call: TRBV7-2
cdr3_aa: ASSATGYEQY

j_call: TRBJ1-4
v_call: TRBV5-4
cdr3_aa: ASSPTRANEKLF

j_call: TRBJ2-1
v_call: TRBV7-2
cdr3_aa: ASSFQSGRVGNEQF

j_call: TRBJ1-4
v_call: TRBV6-5
cdr3_aa: ASSPGQRDEKLF

j_call: TRBJ2-1
v_call: TRBV2
cdr3_aa: ASSELAGVDEQF

j_call: TRBJ2-7
v_call: TRBV6-2/TRBV6-3
cdr3_aa: ASSSPGLAWGEQY

j_call: TRBJ2-5
v_call: TRBV18
cdr3_aa: ASSPRDSQETQY

j_call: TRBJ2-7
v_call: TRBV7-9
cdr3_aa: ASSPWTSGGQYEQY

j_call: TRBJ1-3
v_call: TRBV28
cdr3_aa: ASTNPRDRVGNTIY

j_call: TRBJ1-5
v_call: TRBV2
cdr3_aa: ASSERVGTGLEPQH

j_call: TRBJ2-5
v_call: TRBV7-3
cdr3_aa: ASSLTGLAGGSQTQY

j_call: TRBJ1-5
v_call: TRBV18
cdr3_aa: ASSPLDGGARQPQH

j_call: TRBJ1-1
v_call: TRBV20-1
cdr3_aa: SASRRTGSMNTEAF

j_call: TRBJ1-6
v_call: TRBV7-2
cdr3_aa: ASSQRRGASNSPLH

j_call: TRBJ2-7
v_call: TRBV5-1
cdr3_aa: ASSPRGGTYEQY

j_call: TRBJ2-6
v_call: TRBV28
cdr3_aa: ATRGRDRHSGANVLT

j_call: TRBJ2-1
v_call: TRBV7-8
cdr3_aa: ASSLGAGTSGRNEQF

j_call: TRBJ2-5
v_call: TRBV3-1/TRBV3-2
cdr3_aa: ASSPRLRGRETQY

j_call: TRBJ1-1
v_call: TRBV3-1/TRBV3-2
cdr3_aa: ASSHTDNTEAF

j_call: TRBJ2-2
v_call: TRBV9
cdr3_aa: ASSVGGGRAGGELF

j_call: TRBJ1-2
v_call: TRBV19
cdr3_aa: ASSIAGGYT

j_call: TRBJ1-1
v_call: TRBV18
cdr3_aa: ASSPPAVMNTEAF

j_call: TRBJ2-6
v_call: TRBV5-1
cdr3_aa: ASSSTGDTGANVLT

j_call: TRBJ2-3
v_call: TRBV20-1
cdr3_aa: SAPGDTQY

j_call: TRBJ1-1
v_call: TRBV5-3
cdr3_aa: ARTDRGSRGTEAF

j_call: TRBJ2-6
v_call: TRBV14
cdr3_aa: ASSHVGRTGANVLT

j_call: TRBJ2-7
v_call: TRBV30
cdr3_aa: AWRDRGSYEQY

j_call: TRBJ2-5
v_call: TRBV7-9
cdr3_aa: ASSLVRGTGTEQETQY

j_call: TRBJ2-1
v_call: TRBV7-2
cdr3_aa: ASSLGTSGSSGEQF

j_call: TRBJ1-2
v_call: TRBV30
cdr3_aa: AWSVMENSPT

j_call: TRBJ1-6
v_call: TRBV7-8
cdr3_aa: ASSPPGKESPLH

j_call: TRBJ1-5
v_call: TRBV6-5
cdr3_aa: ASSPPGAGNQPQH

j_call: TRBJ1-1
v_call: TRBV5-1
cdr3_aa: ASSNTGTGMNTEAF